What follows describes a single T cell receptor beta chain. Its specific antigen is unknown. Libraries were prepared through the immunoSEQ multiplex PCR assay. For the multiplex PCR, a mixture combining 60 forward primers for TCR Vbeta segments and 13 reverse primers for TCR Jbeta segments was used. The CDR3 region of rearranged TCR beta genes was amplified from genomic DNA by a multiplex PCR assay. On the Illumina HiSeq System, the amplified TCR beta libraries were sequenced as 87-base-pair reads. Per the original workflow: A later analysis tallied 75 million to 95 million unique TCR beta chains across the 666 repertoires, and approximately 12 million of those chains were shared by two or more donors. A nearest-neighbor algorithm error-corrected the raw reads and collapsed the reads into unique sequences, merging closely related sequences to remove PCR and sequencing errors. V, D and J gene segments were assigned by aligning CDR3 sequences to IMGT reference sequences. For a sequence to be retained, at least a six-nucleotide match to both a V gene segment and a J gene segment was required. A rearrangement counted as productive if the CDR3 had no stop codons and remained in frame with V and J, and every other rearrangement counted as non-productive. Following IMGT convention, CDR3 was defined as the stretch from the second conserved V-encoded cysteine up to the conserved J-encoded phenylalanine. The earlier analysis of some 580 of the donors excluded any sequence lacking an unambiguous match to a single V gene segment. An earlier analysis of roughly 590 of the donors called V segments functional above 56.7% productive rearrangements and segregating when the between-donor standard deviation exceeded 5%. A statistical classification framework was developed to diagnose cytomegalovirus status using the catalog of TCR beta chain sequences. In a later analysis, V and J genes were assigned by comparing TCR nucleotide sequences against IMGT/GENE-DB human TR gene sequences. Using the TCRdist pipeline, a later analysis assigned CDR3 sequences along with most-parsimonious VDJ recombination scenarios. In a later analysis, each TCR beta chain was defined by its CDR3 amino acid sequence together with its V-gene family, and reads without a unique V-gene family were excluded. To address suspected cross-contamination and a sequencing artifact, a later analysis removed a few hundred highly shared, low-generation-probability nucleotide sequences. In a later analysis, a clonal expansion index for each public chain was calculated from normalized within-repertoire ranks of inferred template counts. In a later analysis, generation probabilities were computed with a VDJ recombination model fitted to out-of-frame rearrangements, and the resulting probabilities were checked against IGoR. In a later analysis, TCR-TCR, TCR-HLA and TCR-CMV co-occurrence was scored with hypergeometric tests, and a repertoire-size bias correction was applied to TCR pairs. To estimate false discovery rates, a later analysis permuted the HLA or CMV assignments 20 times. A later analysis grouped co-occurring TCRs with DBSCAN, adding TCRdist sequence similarity when clustering within HLA-allele-positive subsets. Repertoires with fewer than 30,000 or more than 120,000 public chains were left out of co-occurrence clustering, as were roughly five repertoires with anomalous nucleotide sharing. The table was pulled from immuneACCESS by TCRdb, which kept in-frame rearrangements only. Such tables lose some clones; where checked, under half of the loss comes from unresolved V genes, and the rest has no known cause. The V and J calls and clone size are taken from that table; D and trimming were inferred from the DNA. The sample's records list around 74,000 clones. Together, the top ten hold roughly 13% of the sample.

The cohort was made up of hundreds of healthy bone marrow donors. At the time of sampling, all cohort members were nominally healthy, though unrecorded immune exposures were likely present. The donor was CMV seropositive and was included in the group of some 290 seropositive cohort members. A peripheral blood sample was provided by each donor, and peripheral blood mononuclear cells were used for TCR beta sequencing. Genomic DNA extraction from the blood cell samples was performed with the Qiagen DNeasy Blood Extraction Kit. The sample belongs to a study of cytomegalovirus exposure and HLA in healthy donors (dated by TCRdb to about 2017). Regarding the research as a whole: According to an earlier analysis of 550 to 750 of the donors, about 170 million T cells yielded over 100 million unique TCR beta sequences and 250 to 350 Gb of sequence data. The number of donors typed differed by locus, with about 629-630 for A, B, C, DRB1 and DQB1, around 520 for DQA1, 600 to 610 for DPA1, and around 460 for DPB1. Among about 400 genotyped donors of the cohort, an average of around 220,000 unique TCR beta nucleotide sequences was sequenced per donor, of which approximately 18% were non-productive. The aim of the study was to test whether cataloging public T cell receptors could identify signatures of past pathogen exposure. A later analysis re-analyzed previously published TCR beta repertoires from 550 to 700 donors and added high-resolution HLA genotyping to study TCR occurrence patterns. An early release covering over 500 HLA-typed donors comprised approximately 290 gigabases of sequencing data and around 80 million unique TCR sequences. Along with the approximately 650-subject first cohort, a separate validation cohort of about 110 different subjects was used. Every repertoire in the discovery cohort had been generated on one and the same sequencing platform. Because of strong linkage in the cohort, five DR-DQ haplotypes were treated as single units for association and clustering. In the later analysis, no new phenotypic data were used to find candidate immune exposures; instead, reliance was placed on TCR beta sequences and their occurrence across donors. Genome-wide SNP genotypes for about 65% of the roughly 670 donors were used in a later genetic analysis, which treated that subset as a discovery cohort. The study combined high-throughput TCR immunosequencing, statistical association of individual TCRs with disease status, and machine learning to predict cytomegalovirus infection status. Of the roughly 400 genotyped donors, approximately 83% fell in the genetic ancestry cluster associated with self-reported Caucasian donors. In an earlier analysis of about 590 of the donors, high-throughput TCR beta sequencing was used to judge whether each TCR beta V gene segment behaved as functional or pseudogenic. HLA typing included class I and class II loci at four-digit resolution. Alongside the repertoire data, information on donor age, sex, ethnicity and CMV serostatus was compiled. The T cell repertoires of under 750 subjects were profiled by immunosequencing and related to cytomegalovirus serostatus.

Findings and caveats that apply to the study as a whole: In an earlier analysis of about 600 of the donors, most TCR beta V segments appeared in productive rearrangements about 87% or about 30% of the time, broadly matching IMGT annotations. Across donors, most TCR sequences were observed very rarely, whereas some public TCRs were present in many individuals. A cluster of highly shared sequence variants was judged likely to be a technical artifact of the sequencing pipeline. The study listed 164 TCR beta chains as associated with cytomegalovirus. Only TCR beta chains were sequenced in this cohort, and the absence of alpha or paired-chain data limited detectable features. Immune exposure information for the cohort was limited to CMV serostatus. A few of the identified cytomegalovirus-associated TCR beta chains were confirmed in vitro to be specific for cytomegalovirus antigens. Compared with equally common non-associated chains, HLA-associated TCR beta chains in a later analysis were more clonally expanded and had lower generation probabilities. A later analysis found that TCR association rates varied across HLA loci, with DRB1 alleles showing the most associated TCRs and HLA-C alleles the fewest. The earlier analysis of 587 of the donors excluded approximately 15 rarely observed V segments, including chromosome 9 orphons, because counts were too low. A further reported finding was that TCR beta sequences accurately predicted the HLA-A and HLA-B alleles for most subjects in the first cohort. According to the authors, the approach could potentially be generalized to other disease states and immunological phenotypes. An association between a missense DCLRE1C variant and V-gene and J-gene trimming of TCR beta chains was found in a later genetic analysis and replicated in an independent cohort. Correlated functional status among segregating V segments might be attributable to linkage disequilibrium, but an unknown experimental factor could not be ruled out. In both the original and validation cohorts, the classifier was reported to diagnose cytomegalovirus status with high specificity and sensitivity. Specific HLA alleles were associated with about 17,000 TCR beta sequences at a false discovery rate of 0.05 in a later analysis. Roughly uniform sequencing depth across donors was assumed in presence/absence analyses, although this assumption may not hold. Compared with the approximately 670-donor mean, donors in an Asian-associated ancestry cluster had fewer N-insertions in productive TCRs, according to a later genetic analysis. In a later analysis, most CMV-associated TCR beta chains were found to appear HLA-restricted, with HLA associations seemingly driven largely by CMV exposure. HLA typing was unavailable for some donors at each locus, so association tests used only the typed subset. According to a later analysis, parvovirus B19, influenza, CMV and Epstein-Barr virus appeared linked to several top co-occurrence clusters. Assigning TCR associations to individual alleles was difficult when HLA alleles, especially DR and DQ, strongly co-occurred.

The sample was PBMCs. The clonotype was recovered from a man aged 45-65 years in good health and CMV-seropositive.

The DNA reads TGTGCCAGCAGCTTAAAGGGGACGACGGGCGGGGCGAGCTACGAGCAGTACTTC. Translated, it reads CASSLKGTTGGASYEQYF. The chain uses TRBV11-2 and TRBJ2-7, with TRBD2 tentatively as D gene (6 bases match). Its CDR3 holds 18 amino acids, cysteine through phenylalanine. This entry keeps only the CDR3 DNA: 54 bases, framed from base 1. Based on the germline V gene, the CDR1 and CDR2 sequences are SGHAT and FQNNGV. V drops 2 bases and J drops 3 bases, leaving 23 bases in between.